This entry features one T cell receptor (beta chain) sequence. This sample is drawn from a study of blood T cell repertoires in COVID-19. In the study overall: PBMCs, B-cell-depleted T cells, or T cells provided the cDNA or gDNA that made up the material.

Authors' data handling: Reference gene primer amplification gave nucleated cell count estimates. Produced via immunoSEQ multiplex PCR; TCRdb's table is partial and in-frame only. The V and J calls and clone size are taken from that table; D and trimming were inferred from the DNA. Altogether 130,000 to 150,000 clones are present, 88% being singletons, with the ten largest covering 0.95% to 1.5%. The CDR3 runs to 16 residues. Germline V lookup: CDR1 MNHNY, CDR2 SVGAGI (reference sequence). V lost 5 bases, J lost 4 bases, and 8 bases stayed unmatched. Living in 24 US areas, the participants were between roughly 18 and 90 years of age.

The TCR sequence derives from a woman aged 25 to 45 with acute COVID-19. The specimen was PBMCs or T cells enriched from blood (not recorded which). The chain uses TRBV6-6 and TRBJ2-1; 10 nucleotides match TRBD2. This CDR3 reads CASSARTSGLYNEQFF. CDR3 DNA: TGTGCCAGCAGTGCCCGGACTAGCGGATTGTACAATGAGCAGTTCTTC.